What follows describes a single T cell receptor (beta chain). Its antigen specificity is not known. No clone much larger than this one lies a single base away; base qualities are absent. The cohort comprised under 700 healthy bone marrow donors. All cohort members were sampled while nominally healthy, although unrecorded immune exposures were likely present. The donor was CMV seropositive and belonged to the group of 250 to 350 seropositive cohort members. Every donor gave a peripheral blood sample, and the peripheral blood mononuclear cells from that sample were used for TCR beta sequencing. Genomic DNA extraction from the blood cell samples was performed with the Qiagen DNeasy Blood Extraction Kit. The library was produced with the immunoSEQ multiplex PCR assay. A mixture of 60 forward primers for TCR Vbeta segments and 13 reverse primers for TCR Jbeta segments was used in the multiplex PCR. The CDR3 region of rearranged TCR beta genes was amplified from genomic DNA by a multiplex PCR assay. On the Illumina HiSeq System, the amplified TCR beta libraries were sequenced as 87-base-pair reads. On the authors' methods: Across the 700 or so repertoires, a later analysis counted tens of millions of unique TCR beta chains, roughly 11 million of which were shared by at least two donors. Raw reads were error-corrected and collapsed into unique sequences with a nearest-neighbor algorithm that merged closely related sequences to remove PCR and sequencing errors. CDR3 sequences were aligned to IMGT reference sequences to assign V, D and J gene segments. For a sequence to be retained, a match of at least six nucleotides was required to both a V gene segment and a J gene segment. A rearrangement counted as productive if the CDR3 had no stop codons and remained in frame with V and J, and every other rearrangement counted as non-productive. Following IMGT convention, CDR3 was defined as the stretch from the second conserved V-encoded cysteine to the conserved J-encoded phenylalanine. The earlier analysis of 587 of the donors excluded sequences that lacked an unambiguous match to a single V gene segment. An earlier analysis of fewer than 750 of the donors classified V segments as functional when productive rearrangements were above 56.7% and as segregating when the standard deviation between donors was above 5%. A statistical classification framework was built to diagnose cytomegalovirus status from the catalog of TCR beta chain sequences. A later analysis assigned V and J genes by comparing TCR nucleotide sequences with IMGT/GENE-DB human TR gene sequences. The TCRdist pipeline was used in a later analysis to assign CDR3 sequences and most-parsimonious VDJ recombination scenarios. In a later analysis, each TCR beta chain was defined by its CDR3 amino acid sequence together with its V-gene family, and reads without a unique V-gene family were excluded. In a later analysis, 450 to 600 highly shared, low-generation-probability nucleotide sequences were removed to address suspected cross-contamination and a sequencing artifact. In a later analysis, a clonal expansion index for each public chain was calculated from normalized within-repertoire ranks of inferred template counts. In a later analysis, generation probabilities were computed with a VDJ recombination model fitted to out-of-frame rearrangements, and the resulting probabilities were checked against IGoR. In a later analysis, TCR-TCR, TCR-HLA and TCR-CMV co-occurrence was scored with hypergeometric tests, and a repertoire-size bias correction was applied to TCR pairs. A later analysis estimated false discovery rates by permuting HLA or CMV assignments 20 times. In a later analysis, co-occurring TCRs were grouped using DBSCAN, with TCRdist sequence similarity added in when clustering inside HLA-allele-positive subsets. Repertoires with fewer than 30,000 or more than 120,000 public chains were left out of co-occurrence clustering, as were five repertoires with anomalous nucleotide sharing. TCRdb took this table from immuneACCESS and kept in-frame rearrangements with V and J called. Such tables lack part of the clones; where checked against another copy, unresolved V genes explain under half of the gap, and the rest is unexplained. V, J and clone size reflect that table, while D and trimming were determined from the DNA. This sample gives more than 100,000 clones in total; under 85% of them show up just once. The top ten clones comprise roughly 6.3% of the sample.

The CDR3 has 14 amino acids, counting the end cysteine and phenylalanine. Only the CDR3 DNA stays, 42 bases, in frame from base 1. The germline V gene encodes CDR1 SGHTA and CDR2 FQGNSA. V and J lose 5 bases and 4 bases, and a span of 12 bases separates them. These data come from a study of cytomegalovirus exposure and HLA in healthy donors (dated by TCRdb to between 2016 and 2019). In the study overall: An earlier analysis of roughly 500 of the donors reported roughly 300 Gb of sequence data and around 120 million unique TCR beta sequences from 190 million or so T cells. An early release covering roughly 600 HLA-typed donors comprised approximately 300 gigabases of sequencing data and about 90 million unique TCR sequences. Of the approximately 400 genotyped donors, around 81% fell in the genetic ancestry cluster associated with self-reported Caucasian donors. The study aimed to test whether signatures of past pathogen exposure could be identified by cataloging public T cell receptors. The T cell repertoires of 666 subjects were profiled by immunosequencing and related to cytomegalovirus serostatus. Along with the approximately 650-subject first cohort, a separate validation cohort of more than 90 different subjects was used. To predict cytomegalovirus infection status, the study combined high-throughput TCR immunosequencing, statistical association of individual TCRs with disease status, and machine learning. A later analysis re-analyzed previously published TCR beta repertoires from about 730 donors and added high-resolution HLA genotyping to study TCR occurrence patterns. The later analysis used no new phenotypic data to find candidate immune exposures, relying instead on TCR beta sequences and their occurrence across donors. In an earlier analysis of 500 to 650 of the donors, high-throughput TCR beta sequencing was used to judge whether each TCR beta V gene segment behaved as functional or pseudogenic. Donor age, sex, ethnicity and CMV serostatus were compiled together with the repertoire data. A later genetic analysis took genome-wide SNP genotypes for about 55% of the 666 donors and used that subset as a discovery cohort. All discovery cohort repertoires had been generated using a single sequencing platform. HLA typing covered class I and class II loci at four-digit resolution. The number of donors typed differed by locus, with roughly 620-640 for A, B, C, DRB1 and DQB1, roughly 550 for DQA1, 600 to 610 for DPA1, and some 450 for DPB1. Several DR-DQ haplotypes were handled as single units for association and clustering, since linkage in the cohort was strong. Across around 400 genotyped donors of the cohort, an average of about 240,000 unique TCR beta nucleotide sequences per donor were sequenced, and around 19% of those sequences were non-productive.

The paper's findings and limits, for the study overall: A total of some 180 TCR beta chains were listed by the study as associated with cytomegalovirus. In a later genetic analysis, a missense DCLRE1C variant was associated with V-gene and J-gene trimming of TCR beta chains, and the association was replicated in an independent cohort. Because HLA typing was missing for some donors at each locus, association tests included only the typed subset. A few of the identified cytomegalovirus-associated TCR beta chains were confirmed in vitro to be specific for cytomegalovirus antigens. It was suggested by the authors that the approach could potentially be generalized to other disease states and immunological phenotypes. The presence/absence analyses assumed that sequencing depth was roughly uniform across donors, and that assumption may not be true. Only TCR beta chains were sequenced in this cohort, and the absence of alpha or paired-chain data limited detectable features. A later analysis found that HLA-associated TCR beta chains were more clonally expanded and had lower generation probabilities than equally common non-associated chains. Because counts were too low, seventeen rarely observed V segments, including chromosome 9 orphons, were left out of the earlier analysis of 587 of the donors. For the cohort, immune exposure information was limited to CMV serostatus. The classifier was reported to diagnose cytomegalovirus status with high specificity and sensitivity in both the original and validation cohorts. A later analysis found that TCR association rates varied across HLA loci, with DRB1 alleles showing the most associated TCRs and HLA-C alleles the fewest. Most TCR sequences were observed very rarely across donors, whereas some public TCRs were present in many individuals. Correlated functional status among segregating V segments might reflect linkage disequilibrium, but an unknown experimental factor could not be ruled out. The 87-base-pair reads could not distinguish some IMGT-functional V segments, including TRBV6-2 and TRBV6-3, so those segments were excluded. Strong co-occurrence of HLA alleles, especially DR and DQ, made assigning TCR associations to individual alleles difficult. In a later analysis, most CMV-associated TCR beta chains were found to appear HLA-restricted, with HLA associations seemingly driven largely by CMV exposure. A later genetic analysis reported fewer N-insertions in productive TCRs among donors in an Asian-associated ancestry cluster than the roughly 670-donor mean. A later analysis associated about 17,000 TCR beta sequences with specific HLA alleles at a false discovery rate of 0.05. The sequencing pipeline was judged likely to have produced a cluster of highly shared sequence variants as a technical artifact. According to a later analysis, parvovirus B19, influenza, CMV and Epstein-Barr virus appeared linked to several top co-occurrence clusters. A further reported finding was that TCR beta sequences accurately predicted the HLA-A and HLA-B alleles for most subjects in the first cohort. In an earlier analysis of approximately 590 of the donors, most TCR beta V segments were observed in productive rearrangements about 87% or about 30% of the time, broadly matching IMGT annotations.

The sample was PBMCs. This chain joins TRBV7-2 to TRBJ1-3; no D gene call is confident. The origin of this receptor is a woman in her forties or fifties in good health and CMV-seropositive. The DNA reads TGTGCCAGCAGCCCTCCGGTGGTGGGAAACACCATATATTTT. Its protein reads: CASSPPVVGNTIYF.